The 18 T cell receptor beta chains given below trace back to one sample, sequenced in a study of blood T cell repertoires in COVID-19. Repertoires were generated with immunoSEQ multiplex PCR, while TCRdb's copy carries only in-frame clones and drops some. The repertoire holds about 62,000 clones, with roughly three quarters as singletons. The sample taken for sequencing was peripheral blood. The receptors stem from a woman older than 75 with active or convalescent COVID-19.

The chain couples TRBV3-1 (or the pseudogene TRBV3-2) to TRBJ1-1; 7 nucleotides match TRBD1. The CDR3 extends over 15 amino acids. Germline V CDR1 and CDR2: LGHDT, YNNKEL (reference sequence). With V trimmed by 5 bases and J by 3 bases, 9 bases remained unmatched. The chain's CDR3 is CASSYTRQGDTEAFF. DNA for the CDR3: TGTGCCAGCAGCTACACGAGACAGGGTGACACTGAAGCTTTCTTT.

V and J are TRBV30 and TRBJ1-6; D is perhaps TRBD1 (5 bases). Between the trimmed V and J ends, which lost 4 bases and 10 bases, there was a span of 11 bases. CDR1 GTSNPN and CDR2 SVGIG come from the germline V gene (reference sequence). There are 12 residues in the CDR3. CDR3 sequence (DNA): TGTGCCTGGACAGGGATAAGGTCACCCCTCCACTTT. Translating it yields CAWTGIRSPLHF.

On this clone: Other nucleotide sequences in the sample specify the same CDR3. The chain couples TRBV7-6 to TRBJ1-1; D uncertain. Germline V lookup: CDR1 SGHVS, CDR2 FNYEAQ. V was clipped by 5 bases and J by 2 bases, with 9 bases between them. This CDR3 has 13 amino acids. The CDR3 bases are TGTGCCAGCAGCCTAGACCTAAACACTGAAGCTTTCTTT. This encodes CASSLDLNTEAFF.

This chain connects TRBV12-3 or TRBV12-4 to TRBJ1-3; unclear D gene. There are 12 residues in the CDR3. V lost 7 bases and J 3 bases, leaving 7 bases between the germline ends. The DNA for the CDR3 is TGTGCCAGCACCGCTAATGGAAACACCATATATTTT. Amino acid sequence: CASTANGNTIYF.

The rearrangement joins TRBV12-3 or TRBV12-4 to TRBJ1-5; D unresolved. V was trimmed by 3 bases and J by 5 bases, leaving 8 bases between them. CDR3 length: 13 amino acids. The CDR3, as DNA: TGTGCCAGCAGTTTTATGGGAGATCAGCCCCAGCATTTT. Its protein product is CASSFMGDQPQHF.

The J gene is TRBJ1-2, the V gene TRBV27, with 7 bases matching TRBD1. The V gene end was trimmed by 3 bases and the J gene end by 9 bases; junction bases not matched to a gene: 7. The CDR3 is 13 amino acids. Germline V gene data show CDR1 as MNHEY and CDR2 as SMNVEV (reference sequence). CDR3 loop: CASSFSGRGSYTF. The CDR3 DNA follows: TGTGCCAGCAGTTTTAGCGGCAGGGGGAGCTACACCTTC.

This chain connects TRBV4-1 to TRBJ2-1; D gene unclear. Between the trimmed V and J ends, which lost 2 bases and 7 bases, there was a span of 12 bases. CDR3 size: 14 residues. Germline-derived CDR1 and CDR2 are MGHRA and YSYEKL. The CDR3 loop is CASSQTKSLNEQFF. CDR3 coding DNA: TGCGCCAGCAGCCAAACAAAAAGTCTGAATGAGCAGTTCTTC.

V usage is TRBV6-5 and J usage is TRBJ1-6; D is unresolved. V was trimmed by 5 bases and J by 5 bases, leaving 10 bases between them. Germline V gene sequence: CDR1 MNHEY, CDR2 SVGAGI. The CDR3 sequence is 14 residues long. The CDR3 here is CASSRSFNNSPLHF. The CDR3 DNA follows: TGTGCCAGCAGTCGGTCCTTCAATAATTCACCCCTCCACTTT.

Here the CDR3 DNA reads TGCGCCAGCAGCTTGCAGGGTTTATCTAATGAAAAACTGTTTTTT. It codes for CASSLQGLSNEKLFF. The rearrangement uses TRBV5-1 and TRBJ1-4, with TRBD1 as a possible D gene (5 bases). The germline CDR1 and CDR2 sequences are SGHRS and YFSETQ. The CDR3 extends over 15 amino acids. Trimming took off 1 base at V and 3 bases at J, with 10 bases between the two ends.

This clone was found once. Other DNA sequences in this sample translate to the same CDR3. The chain is built from TRBV10-3 and TRBJ2-7; 11 positions agree with TRBD1. V dropped 4 bases and J dropped 2; count of bases not matched to a gene: 4. The CDR3 runs to 15 residues. Germline V gene lookup returns CDR1 ENHRY and CDR2 SYGVKD. In DNA form, the CDR3 reads TGTGCCATCAGTGTTCCGGGACAGGGGGCCTACGAGCAGTACTTC. Encoded protein: CAISVPGQGAYEQYF.

This chain links TRBV5-1 with TRBJ1-1; 7 bases match TRBD1. Germline CDR1 reads SGHRS; CDR2 reads YFSETQ. The CDR3 totals 14 residues. V shed 2 bases, J shed 3 bases, and the junction held 4 bases outside the gene matches. The DNA for the CDR3 is TGCGCCAGCAGCTTCAGGGGGTCCGACACTGAAGCTTTCTTT. Encoded protein: CASSFRGSDTEAFF.

Many counts were recorded for this clone. The V gene is TRBV4-1, the J gene TRBJ1-1, with D tentatively TRBD1 (5 bases). Trimming cost V 0 bases and J 0 bases, with 14 bases left between them. CDR1 and CDR2 from the germline V gene are MGHRA and YSYEKL. CDR3 length: 17 residues. The CDR3 DNA reads TGCGCCAGCAGCCAAGAAGCGGAGGGGACTATGAACACTGAAGCTTTCTTT. Its translation: CASSQEAEGTMNTEAFF.

CDR3 residues: CASDRAANEKLFF. The DNA of the CDR3 is TGTGCCAGTGACAGGGCGGCTAATGAAAAACTGTTTTTT. The rearrangement joins TRBV6-5 to TRBJ1-4; 7 nucleotides line up with TRBD1. The CDR3 consists of 13 residues. Germline CDR1 and CDR2: MNHEY and SVGAGI. The J segment lost 3 bases and the V segment lost 9 bases, leaving 4 bases of the junction unmatched.

This clone was seen just once. The CDR3 spells CASSEMSNGAGGYGYTF. CDR3 nucleotide sequence: TGTGCCAGCAGTGAGATGTCTAACGGGGCAGGGGGCTATGGCTACACCTTC. The gene calls are TRBV2 and TRBJ1-2, with 7 bases matching TRBD1. Germline CDR1 SNHLY, CDR2 FYNNEI. J lost 4 bases, V lost 3 bases, and 14 bases had no gene match. The CDR3 has 17 amino acids.

This rearrangement joins TRBV4-2 to TRBJ1-3, with 7 bases fitting TRBD1. Germline V gene sequence: CDR1 LGHNA, CDR2 YNFKEQ. Trimming cost V 0 bases and J 2 bases; bases outside gene matches: 7. The CDR3 contains 17 residues. The CDR3 here is CASSQEGGRGAGNTIYF. The CDR3 DNA sequence: TGTGCCAGCAGCCAAGAGGGAGGCAGGGGGGCTGGAAACACCATATATTTT.

The DNA for the CDR3 is TGTGCCAGCAGTGATGGGGGCGCCGGGGACTATGGCTACACCTTC. Translated: CASSDGGAGDYGYTF. The chain has TRBV2 and TRBJ1-2; D might be TRBD1 (6 bases). The CDR3 covers 15 residues. Germline V gene lookup returns CDR1 SNHLY and CDR2 FYNNEI. The V gene lost 3 bases and the J gene lost 3 bases, with 14 bases spanning the gap.

J is TRBJ1-3 and V is TRBV20-1; no clear D. V lost 2 bases to trimming and J lost 5 bases, with 4 bases between them. CDR3 length: 11 amino acids. Germline lookup yields CDR1 DFQATT and CDR2 SNEGSKA (reference sequence). The CDR3 reads CSARIRNTIYF. CDR3 nucleotide sequence: TGCAGTGCTAGAATCAGAAACACCATATATTTT.

This rearrangement joins TRBV7-8 to TRBJ1-1; 8 bases are a match to TRBD1. In germline, CDR1 is SGHVS, CDR2 FQNEAQ. The CDR3 loop spans 16 amino acids. V shed 2 bases and J 3 bases; nucleotides not matched to a gene: 8. The CDR3 nucleotides read TGTGCCAGCAGCTTAAGGGCAGGGGGCCTTCACACTGAAGCTTTCTTT. Translated, it gives CASSLRAGGLHTEAFF.